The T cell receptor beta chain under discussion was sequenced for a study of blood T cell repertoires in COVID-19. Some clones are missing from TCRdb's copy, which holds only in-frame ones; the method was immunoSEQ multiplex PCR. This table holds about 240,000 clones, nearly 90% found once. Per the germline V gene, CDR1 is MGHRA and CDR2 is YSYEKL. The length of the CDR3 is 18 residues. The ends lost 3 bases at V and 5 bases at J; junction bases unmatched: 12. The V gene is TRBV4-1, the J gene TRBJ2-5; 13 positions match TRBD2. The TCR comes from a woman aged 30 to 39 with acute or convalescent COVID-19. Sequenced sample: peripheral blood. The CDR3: CASSQELAGGPVFETQYF. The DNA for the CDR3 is TGCGCCAGCAGCCAGGAACTAGCGGGAGGGCCAGTTTTTGAGACCCAGTACTTC.